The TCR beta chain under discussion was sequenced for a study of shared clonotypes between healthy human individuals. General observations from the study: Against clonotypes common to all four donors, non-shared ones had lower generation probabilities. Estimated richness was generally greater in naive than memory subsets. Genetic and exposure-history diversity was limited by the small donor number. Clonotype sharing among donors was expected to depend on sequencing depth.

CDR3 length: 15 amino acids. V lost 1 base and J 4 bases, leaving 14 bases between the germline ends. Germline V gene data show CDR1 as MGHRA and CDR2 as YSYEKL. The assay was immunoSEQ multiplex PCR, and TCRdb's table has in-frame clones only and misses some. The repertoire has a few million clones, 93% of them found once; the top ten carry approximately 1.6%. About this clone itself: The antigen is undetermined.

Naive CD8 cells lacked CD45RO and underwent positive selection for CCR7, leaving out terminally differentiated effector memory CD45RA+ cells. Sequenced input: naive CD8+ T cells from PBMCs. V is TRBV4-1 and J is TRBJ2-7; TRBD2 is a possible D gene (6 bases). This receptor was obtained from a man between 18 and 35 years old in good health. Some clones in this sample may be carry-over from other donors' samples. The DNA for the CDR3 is TGCGCCAGCAGCCAAGCGGACGGGAGTGGGTACGAGCAGTACTTC. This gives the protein CASSQADGSGYEQYF.